The 31 T cell receptor beta chains below were found in one sample sequenced in a study of T-cell reconstitution after alpha-beta-depleted transplantation in children. During its preparation, the TCRbeta library received unique molecular identifiers. MiXCR, applied by TCRdb to the PCR reads, yields one record per CDR3 protein. The repertoire holds under 300,000 distinct CDR3 sequences, with roughly 10% as singletons. Specimen: peripheral blood, collected 180 days after TCRalphabeta/CD19-depleted stem cell transplant. These receptors all come from a male patient between 2 and 10 years old who had a stem cell transplant for chronic granulomatous disease, so the T cells may come from the graft donor.

This clonotype has ten or more counts. The chain couples TRBV5-1 to TRBJ2-5; unclear D gene. The germline V gene has CDR1 SGHRS and CDR2 YFSETQ. V gave up 4 bases and J gave up 3 bases, with 10 bases separating them. CDR3 length: 13 amino acids. CDR3 in amino acids: CASSATFEETQYF. Here the CDR3 DNA reads TGCGCCAGCAGCGCAACTTTCGAAGAGACCCAGTACTTC.

This clonotype was seen ten or more times. V and J are TRBV27 and TRBJ2-2; 10 nucleotides agree with TRBD2. The trim removed 3 bases at V and 7 bases at J, leaving 5 bases unmatched. Germline CDR1 reads MNHEY; CDR2 reads SMNVEV (reference sequence). CDR3 length: 15 residues. The chain's CDR3 is CASSLRLAGVGELFF. The CDR3 bases are TGTGCCAGCAGTTTGCGACTAGCGGGCGTCGGGGAGCTGTTTTTT.

At least ten counts were recorded for this clonotype. The chain recombines TRBV20-1 with TRBJ1-3; D gene unclear. Per germline, CDR1 DFQATT and CDR2 SNEGSKA (reference sequence). V lost 0 bases and J lost 7, with 13 bases in between. This CDR3 region has 14 residues. CDR3 residues: CSARDPPSANTIYF. The CDR3 DNA reads TGCAGTGCTAGAGATCCCCCCAGTGCGAACACCATATATTTT.

Comment on this clonotype: A much larger clone sits a single nucleotide away, making a read error possible. This chain links TRBV12-1 with TRBJ1-1; the table's D call of TRBD1 was not tested on the DNA. TRBV12-1 is described as a pseudogene. This CDR3 has 14 amino acids. The CDR3 nucleotides read TGTGCCAGGAGCTTTGAAGGGGCGATGACTGAAGCTTTCTTT. Residues: CARSFEGAMTEAFF.

This clonotype was counted ten times or more. The chain is built from TRBV5-1 and TRBJ2-7; perhaps D is TRBD1 or TRBD2 (5 bases each). This CDR3 comprises 13 residues. Germline values: CDR1 SGHRS, CDR2 YFSETQ. Trimming removed 1 base at V and 4 bases at J, with 9 bases between. The CDR3 spells CASSLFWGYEQYF. For the CDR3, the DNA is TGCGCCAGCAGCTTGTTTTGGGGGTACGAGCAGTACTTC.

There are many counts of this clonotype. The gene calls are TRBV27 and TRBJ2-7, with D possibly being TRBD1 (5 bases). The CDR3 covers 14 residues. V shed 1 base and J shed 4 bases, with 11 bases lying between them. Germline CDR1 reads MNHEY; CDR2 reads SMNVEV (reference sequence). This CDR3 is CASSLYQGLYEQYF. The CDR3 nucleotides are TGTGCCAGCAGTTTATATCAGGGCCTATACGAGCAGTACTTC.

V usage is TRBV19 and J usage is TRBJ1-1; weak D call: TRBD1 (5 bases). The CDR3 is 12 amino acids. The germline V gene encodes CDR1 LNHDA and CDR2 SQIVND (reference sequence). The V end lost 9 bases, the J end lost 10 bases, and 18 bases lay between the germline ends. CDR3 protein: CASDGTVPGAFF. The CDR3 bases are TGTGCCAGCGACGGGACGGTCCCCGGAGCTTTCTTT.

This clonotype was observed many times. This rearrangement joins TRBV4-3 to TRBJ1-3; no clear D gene. The V gene lost 0 bases and the J gene lost 4 bases, with 10 bases spanning the gap. Looked up from germline, CDR1 is LGHNA and CDR2 is YSLEER. This CDR3 has 15 residues. The CDR3 protein is CASSQEGGPGNTIYF. The CDR3 nucleotides read TGCGCCAGCAGCCAAGAGGGAGGGCCCGGAAACACCATATATTTT.

This clonotype was seen ten or more times. The chain uses TRBV5-1 and TRBJ2-7; D is uncertain. The V gene lost 4 bases and the J gene lost 0 bases, with 14 bases spanning the gap. The CDR3 consists of 15 residues. Looked up from germline, CDR1 is SGHRS and CDR2 is YFSETQ. The CDR3 DNA follows: TGCGCCAGCAGCCCGGTCCCCACGATCTCCTACGAGCAGTACTTC. This encodes CASSPVPTISYEQYF.

Ten or more counts support this clonotype. This sequence joins TRBV7-8 and TRBJ2-4, with D perhaps TRBD2 (6 bases). Trimming took off 0 bases at V and 3 bases at J, with 15 bases between the two ends. This CDR3 is built from 17 residues. From germline, CDR1 is SGHVS and CDR2 FQNEAQ. DNA of the CDR3: TGTGCCAGCAGCTTAGCGTCAGGGATGGGGGGCAAAAACATTCAGTACTTC. It encodes CASSLASGMGGKNIQYF.

This clonotype showed up many times. The chain carries TRBV11-2 and TRBJ1-3; D unclear. There are 11 residues in the CDR3. The V end was cut by 8 bases, the J end by 7 bases, with 9 bases between. Looked up from germline, CDR1 is SGHAT and CDR2 is FQNNGV. For the CDR3, the DNA is TGTGCCAGCTCTAATCGGAACACCATATATTTT. This encodes CASSNRNTIYF.

This clonotype has only a few counts. The V call is TRBV4-1, the J call TRBJ2-7; TRBD2 aligns across 8 bases. The CDR3 contains 19 residues. The ends lost 0 bases at V and 3 bases at J; junction bases unmatched: 16. The germline V gene encodes CDR1 MGHRA and CDR2 YSYEKL. The CDR3 loop reads CASSQDQSRGGAGGYEQYF. CDR3 in DNA: TGCGCCAGCAGCCAAGATCAGAGCCGGGGGGGGGCTGGGGGCTACGAGCAGTACTTC.

This clonotype came up many times. The CDR3, as DNA: TGCGCCAGCAGCTTGGCGTCTAGCGGATCCCTAGGCGAGCAGTACTTC. Protein: CASSLASSGSLGEQYF. The chain combines TRBV5-1 with TRBJ2-7, with TRBD2 identical over 7 bases. The CDR3 is 16 amino acids. The junction had 12 bases not matched to a gene; V was cut back by 0 bases and J by 6 bases. Looked up from germline, CDR1 is SGHRS and CDR2 is YFSETQ.

There are many counts of this clonotype. V is TRBV6-1 and J is TRBJ2-5; 8 bases line up with TRBD1. This CDR3 has 17 amino acids. J gave up 3 bases and V 5 bases, and 14 bases lay outside the gene matches. CDR1 and CDR2 from the germline V gene are MNHNS and SASEGT. CDR3 sequence: CASSLGGDRGRKETQYF. For the CDR3, the DNA is TGTGCCAGCAGTCTCGGTGGAGACAGGGGACGCAAAGAGACCCAGTACTTC.

There are many counts of this clonotype. The rearrangement links TRBV10-1 to TRBJ2-7; perhaps TRBD2 as D (5 bases). This CDR3 is built from 14 residues. Germline assignment: CDR1 WNHNN and CDR2 SYGVQD (reference sequence). The V end was cut by 6 bases, the J end by 0 bases, with 12 bases between. The CDR3, as DNA: TGCGCCAGCAGCCTACTCCGGGGCTCCTACGAGCAGTACTTC. Protein sequence: CASSLLRGSYEQYF.

Ten or more counts support this clonotype. The chain links TRBV19 to TRBJ2-2; 7 positions agree with TRBD2. V dropped 3 bases and J dropped 7; count of bases not matched to a gene: 8. The CDR3 sequence is 15 residues long. Germline loops: CDR1 LNHDA, CDR2 SQIVND (reference sequence). CDR3 sequence (DNA): TGTGCCAGTAGTATTTTGGCGGGAGTTCACGGGGAGCTGTTTTTT. Translating it yields CASSILAGVHGELFF.

This clonotype came up many times. The rearrangement joins TRBV5-1 to TRBJ2-3; D not resolved. Looked up from germline, CDR1 is SGHRS and CDR2 is YFSETQ. The V end was cut by 0 bases, the J end by 3 bases, with 14 bases between. There are 16 residues in the CDR3. The CDR3 spells CASSLVRPPPTDTQYF. The CDR3 DNA sequence: TGCGCCAGCAGCTTGGTCAGGCCCCCACCGACAGATACGCAGTATTTT.

This clonotype was recorded many times. This chain connects TRBV11-2 to TRBJ2-1, with 7 bases aligning to TRBD1. The junction had 5 bases not matched to a gene; V was cut back by 5 bases and J by 4 bases. Germline V CDR1 and CDR2: SGHAT, FQNNGV. The CDR3 totals 14 residues. The chain's CDR3 is CASSKGQVYNEQFF. CDR3 DNA: TGTGCCAGCAGCAAAGGACAGGTGTACAATGAGCAGTTCTTC.

This clonotype came up many times. The V and J genes are TRBV28 and TRBJ1-2; 9 bases fit TRBD1. The CDR3 is 15 residues long. Germline loops: CDR1 MDHEN, CDR2 SYDVKM. Trimming at V came to 5 bases and at J to 1 base, leaving 5 bases not matched to a gene. The CDR3 here is CASSGDRDYNYGYTF. The CDR3 DNA follows: TGTGCCAGCAGTGGGGACAGGGATTATAACTATGGCTACACCTTC.

At least ten counts were recorded for this clonotype. This chain connects TRBV7-6 to TRBJ1-1; D possibly corresponds to TRBD1 (6 bases). V lost 1 base and J 6 bases, leaving 12 bases between the germline ends. CDR3 length: 14 residues. The germline gives CDR1 SGHVS, CDR2 FNYEAQ. CDR3 region: CASSLEGPGAEAFF. CDR3 bases: TGTGCCAGCAGCTTAGAGGGACCAGGGGCTGAAGCTTTCTTT.

At least ten counts were recorded for this clonotype. Here the CDR3 DNA reads TGCAGTGCCGGGACCTACGAGCAGTACTTC. It codes for CSAGTYEQYF. The chain has TRBV20-1 and TRBJ2-7, with D maybe TRBD2 (5 bases). Germline V gene data show CDR1 as DFQATT and CDR2 as SNEGSKA (reference sequence). CDR3 length equals 10 residues. V was trimmed by 6 bases and J by 2 bases, leaving 5 bases between them.

This clonotype was seen at least ten times. This chain connects TRBV16 to TRBJ1-5; possibly TRBD1 for D (6 bases). The CDR3 runs 15 residues. Germline CDR1 and CDR2: KGHSY and FQNENV. V dropped 2 bases and J dropped 6 bases, with 14 bases sitting between them. The DNA of the CDR3 is TGTGCCAGCAGCCAAGCGGGGGCTGCGGGTCAGCCCCAGCATTTT. It translates to CASSQAGAAGQPQHF.

This clonotype was recorded many times. The chain is built from TRBV7-2 and TRBJ2-3; 8 bases map to TRBD2. V was pared by 0 bases and J by 4 bases, with 6 bases of the junction left unmatched. The V gene's germline CDR1 is SGHTA and CDR2 FQGNSA. This CDR3 contains 16 residues. CDR3 in DNA: TGTGCCAGCAGCTTAGCCCGGACTAGCATTGCAGATACGCAGTATTTT. Amino acids: CASSLARTSIADTQYF.

In this sample, this clonotype turned up many times. CDR3 in amino acids: CASSLRLAEKQETQYF. CDR3 DNA: TGTGCCAGCAGTCTTAGACTAGCGGAGAAACAAGAGACCCAGTACTTC. The chain recombines TRBV12-3 or TRBV12-4 with TRBJ2-5; 9 bases are shared with TRBD2. The CDR3 is made up of 16 amino acids. Trimming removed 5 bases from V and 2 bases from J; junction bases left unmatched: 9.

This clonotype was counted many times. This sequence joins TRBV27 and TRBJ2-7; TRBD1 agrees at 9 bases. This CDR3 region has 15 residues. Germline V gene sequence: CDR1 MNHEY, CDR2 SMNVEV (reference sequence). Germline trimming cut 3 bases from V and 5 bases from J; bases unmatched to any gene: 8. This chain's CDR3 is CASSFGRDRVHEQYF. In nucleotides, the CDR3 is TGTGCCAGCAGTTTTGGCCGGGACAGGGTCCACGAGCAGTACTTC.

This clonotype came up many times. The chain combines TRBV18 with TRBJ2-7; D might be TRBD1 or TRBD2, each matching 5 bases. The CDR3 length is 14 residues. The germline V gene has CDR1 KGHSH and CDR2 LQKENI. Deletions cut 1 base from V and 3 bases from J, with 10 bases between. The CDR3 loop is CASSPLTGHYEQYF. The DNA for the CDR3 is TGTGCCAGCTCACCACTGACGGGGCACTACGAGCAGTACTTC.

In this sample, this clonotype turned up many times. The J gene is TRBJ2-3, the V gene TRBV20-1, with D perhaps matching TRBD1 (6 bases). The CDR3 sequence is 14 residues long. Germline CDR1 DFQATT, CDR2 SNEGSKA (reference sequence). V was trimmed by 6 bases and J by 2 bases, leaving 15 bases between them. The CDR3 protein is CSARRRDNTDTQYF. The CDR3 DNA is TGCAGTGCCAGGCGCCGGGACAACACAGATACGCAGTATTTT.

The table lists this clonotype with a few counts. The chain couples TRBV30 to TRBJ2-2; 10 nucleotides match TRBD1. After removal of 7 bases from V and 4 bases from J, the junction contained 9 bases not matched to a gene. CDR1 is GTSNPN, CDR2 SVGIG, per germline (reference sequence). The CDR3 is 15 residues long. In DNA form, the CDR3 reads TGTGCCTCCACCGGGACAGGGGTGACCACCGGGGAGCTGTTTTTT. Encoded protein: CASTGTGVTTGELFF. The variable domain in full, completed from reference TRBV30 and TRBJ2-2, reads SQTIHQWPATLVQPVGSPLSLECTVEGTSNPNLYWYRQAAGRGLQLLFYSVGIGQISSEVPQNLSASRPQDRQFILSSKKLLLSDSGFYLCASTGTGVTTGELFFGEGSRLTVL.

This clonotype was detected many times. The chain uses TRBV6-5 and TRBJ2-4; D gene uncertain. The CDR3 has 13 residues. Trimming took off 3 bases at V and 4 bases at J, with 7 bases between the two ends. Germline CDR1 is MNHEY and CDR2 is SVGAGI. CDR3 sequence (DNA): TGTGCCAGCAGTTATGGGGTAAAAAACATTCAGTACTTC. Amino acid sequence: CASSYGVKNIQYF.

There are many counts of this clonotype. This chain links TRBV20-1 with TRBJ2-1; 11 positions match TRBD2. Germline loops: CDR1 DFQATT, CDR2 SNEGSKA (reference sequence). V dropped 0 bases and J dropped 6; count of bases not matched to a gene: 16. This CDR3 is 19 amino acids long. CDR3 nucleotides: TGCAGTGCTAGAGATCTCGTGGGGTTGGGGACTAGCGGACGCAATGAGCAGTTCTTC. Protein sequence: CSARDLVGLGTSGRNEQFF.

This chain connects TRBV1 to TRBJ2-1; the table's D call TRBD2 went unverified against the DNA. TRBV1 is listed as a pseudogene. The CDR3 consists of 20 residues. DNA for the CDR3: TGCACCAGCAGCCAAGATCGGGGATTGATGGGAGTTTTTTCTTACAATGAGCAGTTCTTC. Translation gives CTSSQDRGLMGVFSYNEQFF.